These 19 T cell receptor beta chains share one sample of origin, sequenced in a study of shared clonotypes between healthy human individuals. TCRdb's copy holds only in-frame clones and misses some; the assay was immunoSEQ multiplex PCR. This table has roughly 2.5 million clones, around nine tenths appearing once. The sequencing input was naive CD4+ T cells sorted from blood. Stated subset: CD45RA+ positively selected. The origin of the receptors is a man younger than 35 in good health.

This clone has a handful of counts. V is TRBV28 and J is TRBJ1-6; D is possibly TRBD1 (6 bases). There are 11 residues in the CDR3. Germline values: CDR1 MDHEN, CDR2 SYDVKM. The V end lost 11 bases, the J end lost 14 bases, and 16 bases lay between the germline ends. The CDR3: CAGGQVHSLHF. In DNA form, the CDR3 reads TGTGCCGGGGGCCAAGTGCACTCCCTCCACTTT.

The J gene is TRBJ2-5, the V gene TRBV5-6; D remains unclear. Germline loops: CDR1 SGHDT, CDR2 YYEEEE. CDR3 length: 15 residues. V dropped 2 bases and J dropped 4 bases, with 15 bases sitting between them. CDR3 nucleotide sequence: TGTGCCAGCAGCTTTAGTAGGAGAGCCAGAGAGACCCAGTACTTC. It yields the protein CASSFSRRARETQYF.

The V call is TRBV18, the J call TRBJ2-1; a possible D gene is TRBD2 (5 bases). Germline V gene lookup returns CDR1 KGHSH and CDR2 LQKENI. The CDR3 is 13 amino acids. The ends were cut back, 0 bases at V and 8 bases at J, with 8 bases in the middle. The CDR3, as DNA: TGTGCCAGCTCACCACCGAACGGGGATGAGCAGTTCTTC. It encodes CASSPPNGDEQFF.

The chain links TRBV4-3 to TRBJ2-2; D might be TRBD2 (6 bases). The CDR3 is 15 amino acids. From germline, CDR1 is LGHNA and CDR2 YSLEER. V was clipped by 1 base and J by 8 bases, with 14 bases between them. The CDR3 sequence: CASSQGTITGGELFF. The CDR3 bases are TGCGCCAGCAGCCAAGGGACTATCACAGGAGGGGAGCTGTTTTTT.

The rearrangement links TRBV30 to TRBJ2-4, with TRBD1 identical over 9 bases. Germline V gene data show CDR1 as GTSNPN and CDR2 as SVGIG (reference sequence). The CDR3 runs 13 residues. Trimming at V came to 7 bases and at J to 3 bases, leaving 4 bases not matched to a gene. The CDR3 DNA reads TGTGCCTCACAGGGGGCGAGCAAAAACATTCAGTACTTC. It translates to CASQGASKNIQYF.

The rearrangement uses TRBV5-1 and TRBJ2-3; D remains unclear. This CDR3 has 15 amino acids. Per the germline V gene, CDR1 is SGHRS and CDR2 is YFSETQ. Trimming removed 0 bases from V and 0 bases from J, with 8 bases in between. The CDR3 DNA is TGCGCCAGCAGCTTGGAACTCGTGAGCACAGATACGCAGTATTTT. It translates to CASSLELVSTDTQYF.

The rearrangement uses TRBV7-2 and TRBJ2-5, with 14 bases matching TRBD2. Trimming cost V 5 bases and J 1 base; bases outside gene matches: 3. The CDR3 has 16 amino acids. The germline V gene has CDR1 SGHTA and CDR2 FQGNSA. This chain's CDR3 is CASSTGTSGSQETQYF. The CDR3 region has the DNA TGTGCCAGCAGCACCGGGACTAGCGGGAGCCAAGAGACCCAGTACTTC.

In nucleotides, the CDR3 is TGTGCCAGCAGTGAAGGGACAGCCTCTGGGGCCAACGTCCTGACTTTC. It encodes CASSEGTASGANVLTF. This rearrangement joins TRBV6-1 to TRBJ2-6; possibly TRBD1 for D (6 bases). Germline-derived CDR1 and CDR2 are MNHNS and SASEGT. The CDR3 is 16 amino acids. Trimming removed 1 base from V and 0 bases from J, with 7 bases in between.

The V gene is TRBV25-1, the J gene TRBJ2-5; D unclear. Judging by the DNA end, TRBJ2-7 fits better; the J call may be wrong. Germline V gene lookup returns CDR1 MGHDK and CDR2 SYGVNS. The CDR3 consists of 13 residues. The CDR3 sequence is CASSDQSSYEQYF. In DNA, the CDR3 is TGTGCCAGCAGTGACCAGAGCTCCTACGAGCAGTACTTC.

V gene TRBV7-9 combines with J gene TRBJ2-5; TRBD1 matches 9 bases. This CDR3 is built from 15 residues. Unmatched junction bases numbered 13, after V lost 7 bases and J lost 7 bases. From germline, CDR1 is SEHNR and CDR2 FQNEAQ (reference sequence). This chain's CDR3 is CASTGLTGGLGTQYF. For the CDR3, the DNA is TGTGCCAGCACCGGATTGACAGGGGGGCTCGGGACCCAGTACTTC.

The CDR3 DNA reads TGTGCCAGCGAGCGCAGGGAAACTAATGAAAAACTGTTTTTT. Amino acid sequence: CASERRETNEKLFF. This rearrangement joins TRBV6-1 to TRBJ1-4; the D gene is possibly TRBD1 (5 bases). Deletions cut 8 bases from V and 1 base from J, with 11 bases between. Germline values: CDR1 MNHNS, CDR2 SASEGT. This CDR3 contains 14 residues.

Worth noting for this clone: Other DNA sequences from this sample encode an identical CDR3 as well. V and J are TRBV10-3 and TRBJ2-7; D gene uncertain. Germline loops: CDR1 ENHRY, CDR2 SYGVKD. Between the trimmed V and J ends, which lost 2 bases and 0 bases, there was a span of 8 bases. This CDR3 comprises 14 residues. The CDR3 region is CAISESGSSYEQYF. CDR3 sequence (DNA): TGTGCCATCAGTGAGAGTGGCAGCTCCTACGAGCAGTACTTC.

Worth noting for this clone: Within the sample, other DNA sequences also encode this same CDR3. The J gene is TRBJ1-6, the V gene TRBV6-6; tentative D call: TRBD1 (5 bases). The CDR3 spans 14 residues. V lost 2 bases and J lost 10, with 12 bases in between. Germline V lookup: CDR1 MNHNY, CDR2 SVGAGI (reference sequence). CDR3 coding DNA: TGTGCCAGCAGTTACGGGCAGGGATCCTCACCCCTCCACTTT. The encoded protein is CASSYGQGSSPLHF.

J is TRBJ2-5 and V is TRBV18; unclear D gene. The CDR3 covers 13 residues. CDR1 KGHSH and CDR2 LQKENI come from the germline V gene. The V end lost 3 bases, the J end lost 9 bases, and 14 bases lay between the germline ends. The CDR3 DNA is TGTGCCAGCTCACCGCCGTCTCCCTTGGCCCAGTACTTC. Translation gives CASSPPSPLAQYF.

As regards this clone: Additional DNA sequences in this sample encode the identical CDR3. The V call is TRBV5-1, the J call TRBJ2-7; no clear D gene. The CDR3 extends over 12 amino acids. Trimming left V 0 bases short and J 7 bases short, with 8 bases between. The germline V gene has CDR1 SGHRS and CDR2 YFSETQ. In DNA form, the CDR3 reads TGCGCCAGCAGCTTGGGGGAAGGAGAGCAGTACTTC. It yields the protein CASSLGEGEQYF.

V usage is TRBV27 and J usage is TRBJ2-7; a possible D gene is TRBD1 (6 bases). Deletions cut 6 bases from V and 2 bases from J, with 17 bases between. CDR1 MNHEY and CDR2 SMNVEV come from the germline V gene (reference sequence). CDR3 size: 15 residues. The CDR3 sequence: CASRGGDTGAYEQYF. CDR3 nucleotide sequence: TGTGCCAGCAGAGGGGGAGACACAGGCGCCTACGAGCAGTACTTC.

The chain has TRBV5-1 and TRBJ1-5, with D possibly TRBD1 on 6 matching bases. This CDR3 comprises 15 residues. V was cut by 0 bases and J by 5 bases, with 12 bases left in between. CDR1 SGHRS and CDR2 YFSETQ come from the germline V gene. This CDR3 is CASSLGAGEYQPQHF. In DNA form, the CDR3 reads TGCGCCAGCAGCTTGGGGGCAGGGGAGTATCAGCCCCAGCATTTT.

The V call is TRBV28, the J call TRBJ1-6, with D unresolved. The CDR3 loop spans 15 amino acids. Germline V gene data show CDR1 as MDHEN and CDR2 as SYDVKM. V was pared by 5 bases and J by 11 bases, with 19 bases between. CDR3 DNA: TGTGCCAGCAGTCCGCGGACCGTCCTGGGGACACCCCTCCACTTT. This translates into CASSPRTVLGTPLHF. The full variable domain, rest sourced from reference TRBV28 and TRBJ1-6, is DVKVTQSSRYLVKRTGEKVFLECVQDMDHENMFWYRQDPGLGLRLIYFSYDVKMKEKGDIPEGYSVSREKKERFSLILESASTNQTSMYLCASSPRTVLGTPLHFGNGTRLTVT.

The rearrangement uses TRBV15 and TRBJ2-7, with D possibly being TRBD2 (6 bases). The ends were cut back, 4 bases at V and 3 bases at J, with 19 bases in the middle. The CDR3 covers 16 residues. Germline lookup yields CDR1 LNHNV and CDR2 YYDKDF (reference sequence). CDR3 loop: CATSIKPGPGDYEQYF. The CDR3 DNA follows: TGTGCCACCAGCATCAAGCCGGGACCGGGAGACTACGAGCAGTACTTC.